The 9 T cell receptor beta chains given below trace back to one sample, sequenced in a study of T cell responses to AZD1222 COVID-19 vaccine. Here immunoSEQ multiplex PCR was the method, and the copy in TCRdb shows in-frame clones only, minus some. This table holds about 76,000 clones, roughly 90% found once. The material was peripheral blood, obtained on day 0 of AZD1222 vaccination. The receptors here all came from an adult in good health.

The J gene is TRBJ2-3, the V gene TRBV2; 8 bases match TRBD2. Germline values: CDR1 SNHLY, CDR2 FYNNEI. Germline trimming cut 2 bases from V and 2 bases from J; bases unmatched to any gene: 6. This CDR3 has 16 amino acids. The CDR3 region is CASSERGAGVTDTQYF. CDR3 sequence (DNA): TGTGCCAGCAGTGAAAGGGGAGCGGGGGTCACAGATACGCAGTATTTT.

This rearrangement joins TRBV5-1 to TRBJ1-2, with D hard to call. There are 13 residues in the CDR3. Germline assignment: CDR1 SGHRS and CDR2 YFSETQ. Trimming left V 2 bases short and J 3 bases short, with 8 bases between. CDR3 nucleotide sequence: TGCGCCAGCAGCTTTAGCAGCGACTATGGCTACACCTTC. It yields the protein CASSFSSDYGYTF.

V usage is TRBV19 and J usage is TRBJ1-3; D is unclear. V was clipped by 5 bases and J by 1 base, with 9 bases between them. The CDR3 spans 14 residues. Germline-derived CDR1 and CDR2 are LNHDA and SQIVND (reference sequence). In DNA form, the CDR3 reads TGTGCCAGTAGTCAGACACTTTCTGGAAACACCATATATTTT. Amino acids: CASSQTLSGNTIYF. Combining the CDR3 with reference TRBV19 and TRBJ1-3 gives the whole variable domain DGGITQSPKYLFRKEGQNVTLSCEQNLNHDAMYWYRQDPGQGLRLIYYSQIVNDFQKGDIAEGYSVSREKKESFPLTVTSAQKNPTAFYLCASSQTLSGNTIYFGEGSWLTVV.

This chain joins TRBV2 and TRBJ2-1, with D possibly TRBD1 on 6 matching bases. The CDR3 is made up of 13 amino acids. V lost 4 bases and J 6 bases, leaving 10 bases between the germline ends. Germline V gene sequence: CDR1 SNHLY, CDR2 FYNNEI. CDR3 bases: TGTGCCAGCAGTGCATACAGGGCCAATGAGCAGTTCTTC. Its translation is CASSAYRANEQFF.

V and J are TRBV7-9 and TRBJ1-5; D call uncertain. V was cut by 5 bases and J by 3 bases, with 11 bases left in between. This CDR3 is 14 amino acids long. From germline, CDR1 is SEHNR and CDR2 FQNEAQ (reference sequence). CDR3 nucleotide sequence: TGTGCCAGCAGCCCTCAGAGTTACAATCAGCCCCAGCATTTT. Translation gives CASSPQSYNQPQHF. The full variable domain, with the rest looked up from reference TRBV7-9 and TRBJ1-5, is DTGVSQNPRHKITKRGQNVTFRCDPISEHNRLYWYRQTLGQGPEFLTYFQNEAQLEKSRLLSDRFSAERPKGSFSTLEIQRTEQGDSAMYLCASSPQSYNQPQHFGDGTRLSIL.

The CDR3 here is CASSHGFSGAPGYTF. For the CDR3, the DNA is TGTGCCAGCAGCCACGGTTTTTCGGGGGCGCCTGGCTACACCTTC. This chain links TRBV7-9 with TRBJ1-2; D is possibly TRBD1 (6 bases). Germline V gives CDR1 SEHNR, CDR2 FQNEAQ (reference sequence). CDR3 length: 15 residues. The V and J ends lost 5 bases and 7 bases respectively, with 20 bases between them. The full variable domain, in which reference TRBV7-9 and TRBJ1-2 provide the parts outside the CDR3, is DTGVSQNPRHKITKRGQNVTFRCDPISEHNRLYWYRQTLGQGPEFLTYFQNEAQLEKSRLLSDRFSAERPKGSFSTLEIQRTEQGDSAMYLCASSHGFSGAPGYTFGSGTRLTVV.

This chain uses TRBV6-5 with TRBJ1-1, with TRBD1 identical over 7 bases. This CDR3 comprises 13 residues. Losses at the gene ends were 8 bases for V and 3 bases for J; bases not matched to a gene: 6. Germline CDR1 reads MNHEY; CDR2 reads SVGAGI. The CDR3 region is CASYRGSDTEAFF. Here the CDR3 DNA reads TGTGCCAGCTACAGGGGTTCGGACACTGAAGCTTTCTTT.

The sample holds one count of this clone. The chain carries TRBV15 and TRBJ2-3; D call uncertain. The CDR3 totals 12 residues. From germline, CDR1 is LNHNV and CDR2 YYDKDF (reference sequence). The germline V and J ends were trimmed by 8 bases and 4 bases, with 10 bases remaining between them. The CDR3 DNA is TGTGCCACCGAAGAAGTCGCAGATACGCAGTATTTT. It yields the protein CATEEVADTQYF.

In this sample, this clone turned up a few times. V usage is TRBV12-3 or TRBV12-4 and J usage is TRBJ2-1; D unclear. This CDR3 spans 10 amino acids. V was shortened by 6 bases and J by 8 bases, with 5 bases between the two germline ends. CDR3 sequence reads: CASSRYEQFF. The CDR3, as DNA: TGTGCCAGCAGCCGGTATGAGCAGTTCTTC.